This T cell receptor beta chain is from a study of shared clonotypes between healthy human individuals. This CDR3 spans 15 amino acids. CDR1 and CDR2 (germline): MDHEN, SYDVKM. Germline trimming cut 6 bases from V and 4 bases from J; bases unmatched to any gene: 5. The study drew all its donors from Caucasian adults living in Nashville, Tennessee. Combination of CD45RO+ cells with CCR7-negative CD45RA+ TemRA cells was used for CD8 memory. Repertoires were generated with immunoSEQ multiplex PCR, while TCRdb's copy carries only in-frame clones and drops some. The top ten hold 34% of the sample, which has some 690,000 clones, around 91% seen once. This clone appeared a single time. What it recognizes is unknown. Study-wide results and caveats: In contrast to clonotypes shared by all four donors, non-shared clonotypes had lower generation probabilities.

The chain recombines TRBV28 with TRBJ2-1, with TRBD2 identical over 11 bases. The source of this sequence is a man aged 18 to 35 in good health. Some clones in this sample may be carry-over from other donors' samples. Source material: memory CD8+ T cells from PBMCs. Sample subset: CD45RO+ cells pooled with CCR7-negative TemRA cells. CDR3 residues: CASRLLAGAYNEQFF. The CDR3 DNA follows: TGTGCCAGCAGGCTACTAGCGGGAGCTTACAATGAGCAGTTCTTC.